Below, 10 T cell receptor beta chains from the same sample are listed, as sequenced in a study of neurological immune-mediated disorders. Each CDR3 protein gets one entry after TCRdb re-called the 5' RACE reads with MiXCR. Among more than 70,000 distinct CDR3 sequences, roughly a tenth were seen once, and the ten largest hold roughly 9%. This sample's time point: longitudinal time-point 1 (baseline). Material: PBMCs. All receptors derive from a man aged 30 to 45 in good health.

This clonotype showed up many times. The genes are TRBV11-2 and TRBJ1-6; possibly TRBD1 for D (5 bases). CDR3 length: 18 residues. V dropped 4 bases and J dropped 0 bases, with 16 bases sitting between them. Germline V gene data show CDR1 as SGHAT and CDR2 as FQNNGV. As DNA, the CDR3 is TGTGCCAGCAGCTACGGTGGACTCGACAGCTCCTATAATTCACCCCTCCACTTT. Its translation is CASSYGGLDSSYNSPLHF.

This clonotype was counted many times. This chain joins TRBV5-1 and TRBJ2-2; 7 bases are shared with TRBD2. The CDR3 is made up of 16 amino acids. The germline CDR1 and CDR2 sequences are SGHRS and YFSETQ. V shed 2 bases, J shed 1 base, and the junction held 5 bases outside the gene matches. CDR3 sequence reads: CASSLRAGKNTGELFF. The CDR3 DNA sequence: TGCGCCAGCAGCTTAAGAGCGGGAAAGAACACCGGGGAGCTGTTTTTT.

This clonotype was recorded many times. The rearrangement links TRBV9 to TRBJ2-5; D remains ambiguous. The CDR3 length is 14 residues. Germline CDR1 is SGDLS and CDR2 is YYNGEE. The V gene lost 2 bases and the J gene lost 1 base, with 9 bases spanning the gap. CDR3 nucleotide sequence: TGTGCCAGCAGCGTCTCTCCAGCCCAAGAGACCCAGTACTTC. Its translation: CASSVSPAQETQYF.

This clonotype was observed a few times. The chain recombines TRBV7-2 with TRBJ2-1; TRBD2 aligns across 7 bases. The CDR3 is 16 amino acids. Looked up from germline, CDR1 is SGHTA and CDR2 is FQGNSA. V was clipped by 0 bases and J by 6 bases; unmatched bases: 8. The CDR3 reads CASSLAAGLSLNEQFF. As DNA, the CDR3 is TGTGCCAGCAGCTTAGCAGCGGGACTAAGCCTCAATGAGCAGTTCTTC.

This clonotype has ten or more counts. The rearrangement uses TRBV12-3 or TRBV12-4 and TRBJ1-5; TRBD1 matches at 7 bases. The length of the CDR3 is 14 residues. After removal of 6 bases from V and 7 bases from J, the junction contained 9 bases not matched to a gene. The CDR3 protein is CASRTTGSGQPQHF. In DNA form, the CDR3 reads TGTGCCAGCAGGACGACAGGGTCTGGACAGCCCCAGCATTTT.

This clonotype was recorded many times. This chain connects TRBV2 to TRBJ1-5, with D possibly TRBD1 on 6 matching bases. The ends were cut back, 5 bases at V and 0 bases at J, with 11 bases in the middle. This CDR3 has 15 residues. The germline CDR1 and CDR2 sequences are SNHLY and FYNNEI. The CDR3 region has the DNA TGTGCCAGCAGTTTCGGACAGCTTAGCAATCAGCCCCAGCATTTT. Translating gives CASSFGQLSNQPQHF.

In this sample, this clonotype is medium-sized. The chain links TRBV27 to TRBJ2-7; D might be TRBD1 or TRBD2, each matching 6 bases. With 3 bases removed from V and 4 bases from J, the gap between germline ends came to 16 bases. This CDR3 spans 15 amino acids. CDR1 MNHEY and CDR2 SMNVEV come from the germline V gene (reference sequence). CDR3 DNA sequence: TGTGCCAGCAGTTTTAGCGGACAGAGACCTTACGAGCAGTACTTC. Translated: CASSFSGQRPYEQYF.

Remarks on this clonotype: This sequence may be a read error, since a much larger clone differs from it by one base. The chain carries TRBV7-2 and TRBJ2-1; maybe TRBD2 (5 bases). CDR1 SGHTA and CDR2 FQGNSA come from the germline V gene. Trimming left V 10 bases short and J 9 bases short, with 19 bases between. This CDR3 comprises 13 residues. The CDR3 bases are TGTGCCACCATAAAACCCGCCGGGGTTGAGCAGTTCTTC. This encodes CATIKPAGVEQFF.

In this sample, this clonotype turned up many times. V usage is TRBV27 and J usage is TRBJ2-3, with 10 nucleotides matching TRBD2. Germline-derived CDR1 and CDR2 are MNHEY and SMNVEV (reference sequence). The junction had 5 bases not matched to a gene; V was cut back by 5 bases and J by 6 bases. The CDR3 has 14 amino acids. CDR3 DNA: TGTGCCAGCAGTCTCTATAGCGGGAGGGATACGCAGTATTTT. Translating gives CASSLYSGRDTQYF.

This clonotype was recorded many times. The chain recombines TRBV28 with TRBJ2-7; the D gene is possibly TRBD2 (6 bases). V shed 3 bases and J shed 4 bases, with 16 bases lying between them. The germline V gene encodes CDR1 MDHEN and CDR2 SYDVKM. CDR3 size: 15 residues. CDR3 in amino acids: CASSFFGTGGYEQYF. CDR3 sequence (DNA): TGTGCCAGCAGTTTTTTTGGCACCGGGGGTTACGAGCAGTACTTC.